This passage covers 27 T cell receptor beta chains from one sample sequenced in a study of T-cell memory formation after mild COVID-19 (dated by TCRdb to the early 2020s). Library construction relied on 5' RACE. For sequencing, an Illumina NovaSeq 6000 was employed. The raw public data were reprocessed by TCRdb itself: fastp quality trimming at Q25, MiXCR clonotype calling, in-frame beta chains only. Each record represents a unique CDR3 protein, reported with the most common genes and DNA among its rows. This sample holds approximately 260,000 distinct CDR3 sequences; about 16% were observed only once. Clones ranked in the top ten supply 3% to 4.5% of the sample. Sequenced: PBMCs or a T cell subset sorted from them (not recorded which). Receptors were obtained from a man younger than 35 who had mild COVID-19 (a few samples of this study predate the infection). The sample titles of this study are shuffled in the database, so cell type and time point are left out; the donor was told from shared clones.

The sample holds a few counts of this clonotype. CDR3 in amino acids: CASSRPGERNEQFF. DNA of the CDR3: TGTGCCAGCTCACGTCCGGGGGAAAGGAATGAGCAGTTCTTC. The rearrangement links TRBV18 to TRBJ2-1, with D perhaps TRBD2 (6 bases). The germline V and J ends were trimmed by 4 bases and 7 bases, with 14 bases remaining between them. Germline V lookup: CDR1 KGHSH, CDR2 LQKENI. This CDR3 is built from 14 residues.

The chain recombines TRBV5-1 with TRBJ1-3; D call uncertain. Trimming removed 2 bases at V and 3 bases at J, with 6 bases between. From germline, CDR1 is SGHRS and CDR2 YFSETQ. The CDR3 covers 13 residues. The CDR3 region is CASSFEGGNTIYF. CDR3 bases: TGCGCCAGCAGCTTCGAAGGTGGAAACACCATATATTTT.

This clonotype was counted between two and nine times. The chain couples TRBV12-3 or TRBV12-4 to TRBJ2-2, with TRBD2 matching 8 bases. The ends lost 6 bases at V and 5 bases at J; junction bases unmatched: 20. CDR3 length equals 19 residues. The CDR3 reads CASRFSGRASGSGTGELFF. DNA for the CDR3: TGTGCCAGCAGATTTTCCGGCAGGGCTAGCGGGTCAGGAACCGGGGAGCTGTTTTTT.

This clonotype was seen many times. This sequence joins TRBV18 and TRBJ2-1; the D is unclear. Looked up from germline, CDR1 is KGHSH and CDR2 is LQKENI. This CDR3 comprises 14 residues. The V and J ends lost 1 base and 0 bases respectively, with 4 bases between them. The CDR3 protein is CASSPQASYNEQFF. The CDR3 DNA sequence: TGTGCCAGCTCACCACAGGCCTCCTACAATGAGCAGTTCTTC. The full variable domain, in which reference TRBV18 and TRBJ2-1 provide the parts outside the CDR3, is NAGVMQNPRHLVRRRGQEARLRCSPMKGHSHVYWYRQLPEEGLKFMVYLQKENIIDESGMPKERFSAEFPKEGPSILRIQQVVRGDSAAYFCASSPQASYNEQFFGPGTRLTVL.

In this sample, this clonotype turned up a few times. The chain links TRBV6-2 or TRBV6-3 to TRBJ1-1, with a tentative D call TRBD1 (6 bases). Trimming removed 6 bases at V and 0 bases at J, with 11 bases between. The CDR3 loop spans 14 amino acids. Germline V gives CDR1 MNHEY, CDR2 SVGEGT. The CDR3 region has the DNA TGTGCCAGCAGGAGGGACACCCTGAACACTGAAGCTTTCTTT. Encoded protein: CASRRDTLNTEAFF.

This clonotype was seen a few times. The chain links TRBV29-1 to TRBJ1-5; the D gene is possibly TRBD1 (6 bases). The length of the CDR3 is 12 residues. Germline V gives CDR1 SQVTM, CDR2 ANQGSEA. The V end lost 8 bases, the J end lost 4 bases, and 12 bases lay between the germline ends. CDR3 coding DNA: TGCAGCTGCGGGGACATAAATCAGCCCCAGCATTTT. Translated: CSCGDINQPQHF.

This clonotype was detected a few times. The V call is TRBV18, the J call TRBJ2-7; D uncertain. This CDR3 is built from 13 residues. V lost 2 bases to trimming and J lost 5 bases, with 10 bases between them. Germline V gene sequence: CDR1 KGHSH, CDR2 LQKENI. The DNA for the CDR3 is TGTGCCAGCTCACCAACGAATGGGGACGAGCAGTACTTC. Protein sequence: CASSPTNGDEQYF.

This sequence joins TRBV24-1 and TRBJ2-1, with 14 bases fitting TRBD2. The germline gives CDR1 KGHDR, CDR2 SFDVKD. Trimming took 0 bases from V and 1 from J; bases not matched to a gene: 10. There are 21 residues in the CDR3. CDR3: CATSDLPRGLAGERSYNEQFF. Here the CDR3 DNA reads TGTGCCACCAGTGATTTGCCCAGGGGACTAGCGGGGGAGCGTTCCTACAATGAGCAGTTCTTC.

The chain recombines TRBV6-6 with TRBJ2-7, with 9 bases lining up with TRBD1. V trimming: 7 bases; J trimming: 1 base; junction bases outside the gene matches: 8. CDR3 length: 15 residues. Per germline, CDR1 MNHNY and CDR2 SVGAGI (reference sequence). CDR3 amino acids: CASTPGQGRSYEQYF. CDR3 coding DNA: TGTGCCAGCACGCCAGGACAGGGGAGATCCTACGAGCAGTACTTC.

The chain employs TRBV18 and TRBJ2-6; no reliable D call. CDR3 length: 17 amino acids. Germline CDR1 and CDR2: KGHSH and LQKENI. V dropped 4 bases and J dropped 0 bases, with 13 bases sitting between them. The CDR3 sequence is CASSLAGRVSGANVLTF. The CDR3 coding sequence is TGTGCCAGCTCACTGGCAGGAAGGGTCTCTGGGGCCAACGTCCTGACTTTC. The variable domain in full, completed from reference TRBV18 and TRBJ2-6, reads NAGVMQNPRHLVRRRGQEARLRCSPMKGHSHVYWYRQLPEEGLKFMVYLQKENIIDESGMPKERFSAEFPKEGPSILRIQQVVRGDSAAYFCASSLAGRVSGANVLTFGAGSRLTVL.

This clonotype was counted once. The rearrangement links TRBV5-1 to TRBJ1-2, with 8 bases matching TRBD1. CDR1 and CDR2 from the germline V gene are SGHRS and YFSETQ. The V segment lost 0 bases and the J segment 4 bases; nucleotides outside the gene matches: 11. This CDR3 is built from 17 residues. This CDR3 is CASSLGSAGQGSYGYTF. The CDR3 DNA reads TGCGCCAGCAGCTTGGGGTCAGCAGGACAGGGTAGCTATGGCTACACCTTC.

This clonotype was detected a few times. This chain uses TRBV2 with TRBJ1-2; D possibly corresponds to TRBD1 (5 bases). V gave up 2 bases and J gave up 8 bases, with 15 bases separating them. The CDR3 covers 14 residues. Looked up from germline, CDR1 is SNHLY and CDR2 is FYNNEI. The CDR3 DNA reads TGTGCCAGCAGTGAACTCGGGGGAGGTCGGGGCTACACCTTC. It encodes CASSELGGGRGYTF.

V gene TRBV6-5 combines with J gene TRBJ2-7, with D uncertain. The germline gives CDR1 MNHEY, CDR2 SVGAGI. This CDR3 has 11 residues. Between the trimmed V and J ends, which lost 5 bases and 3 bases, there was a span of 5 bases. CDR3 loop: CASSARYEQYV. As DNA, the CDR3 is TGTGCCAGCAGTGCCCGCTACGAGCAGTACGTC.

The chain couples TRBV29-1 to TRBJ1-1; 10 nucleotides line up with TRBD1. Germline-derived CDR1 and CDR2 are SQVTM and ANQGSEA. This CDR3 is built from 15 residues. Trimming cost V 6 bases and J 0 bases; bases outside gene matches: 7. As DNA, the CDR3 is TGCAGCGTGGGACAGGGGCCTAGCATGAACACTGAAGCTTTCTTT. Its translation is CSVGQGPSMNTEAFF.

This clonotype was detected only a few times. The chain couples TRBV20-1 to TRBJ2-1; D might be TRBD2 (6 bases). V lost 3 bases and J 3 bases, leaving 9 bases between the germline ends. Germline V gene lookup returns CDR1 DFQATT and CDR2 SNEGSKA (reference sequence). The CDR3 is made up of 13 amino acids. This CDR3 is CSASGGGYNEQFF. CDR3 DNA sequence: TGCAGTGCTAGCGGGGGAGGCTACAATGAGCAGTTCTTC.

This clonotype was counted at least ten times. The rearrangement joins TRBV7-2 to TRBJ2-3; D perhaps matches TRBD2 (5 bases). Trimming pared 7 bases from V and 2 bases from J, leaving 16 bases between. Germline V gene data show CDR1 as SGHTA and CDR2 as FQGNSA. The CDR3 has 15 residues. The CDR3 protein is CASIKMAGFTDTQYF. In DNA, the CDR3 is TGTGCCAGCATCAAAATGGCGGGTTTCACAGATACGCAGTATTTT.

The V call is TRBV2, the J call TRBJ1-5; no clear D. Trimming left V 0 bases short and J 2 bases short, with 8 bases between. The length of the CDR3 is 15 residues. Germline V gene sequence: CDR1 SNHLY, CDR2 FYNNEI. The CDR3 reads CASSEALGRNQPQHF. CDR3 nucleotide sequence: TGTGCCAGCAGTGAAGCGCTAGGGCGCAATCAGCCCCAGCATTTT.

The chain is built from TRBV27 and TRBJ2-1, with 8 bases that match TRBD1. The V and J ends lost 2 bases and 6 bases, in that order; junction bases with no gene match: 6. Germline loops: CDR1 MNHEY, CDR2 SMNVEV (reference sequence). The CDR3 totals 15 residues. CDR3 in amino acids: CASSLRQGSINEQFF. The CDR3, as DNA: TGTGCCAGCAGTTTACGACAGGGGAGTATCAATGAGCAGTTCTTC.

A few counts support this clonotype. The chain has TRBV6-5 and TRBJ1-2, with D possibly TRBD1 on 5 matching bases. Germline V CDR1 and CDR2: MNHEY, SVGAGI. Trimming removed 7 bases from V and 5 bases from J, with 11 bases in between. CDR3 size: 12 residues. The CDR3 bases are TGTGCCAGCAAGGGGAGGCAGTATGGCTACACCTTC. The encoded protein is CASKGRQYGYTF.

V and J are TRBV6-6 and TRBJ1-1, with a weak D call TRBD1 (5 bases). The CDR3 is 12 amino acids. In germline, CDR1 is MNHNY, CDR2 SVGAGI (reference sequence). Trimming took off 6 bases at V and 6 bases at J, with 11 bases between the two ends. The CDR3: CASSHQGAEAFF. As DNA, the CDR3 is TGTGCCAGCAGCCACCAGGGAGCTGAAGCTTTCTTT.

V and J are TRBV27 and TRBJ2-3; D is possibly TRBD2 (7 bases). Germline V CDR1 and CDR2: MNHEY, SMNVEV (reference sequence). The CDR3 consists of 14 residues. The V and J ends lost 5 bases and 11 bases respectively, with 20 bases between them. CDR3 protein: CASSQASGRGRQYF. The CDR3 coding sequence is TGTGCCAGCAGTCAGGCGTCGGGGAGGGGGAGGCAGTATTTT.

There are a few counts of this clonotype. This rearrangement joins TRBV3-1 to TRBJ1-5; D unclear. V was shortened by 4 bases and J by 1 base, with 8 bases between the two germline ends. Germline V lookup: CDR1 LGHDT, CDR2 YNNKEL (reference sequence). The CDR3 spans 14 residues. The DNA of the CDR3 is TGTGCCAGCAGCCTCCGGATGAGCAATCAGCCCCAGCATTTT. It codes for CASSLRMSNQPQHF.

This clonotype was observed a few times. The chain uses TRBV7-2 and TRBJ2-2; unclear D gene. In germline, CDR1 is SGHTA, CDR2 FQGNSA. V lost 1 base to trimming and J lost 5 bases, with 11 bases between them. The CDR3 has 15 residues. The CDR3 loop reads CASSLDGSSTGELFF. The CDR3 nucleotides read TGTGCCAGCAGCTTAGACGGATCGAGTACCGGGGAGCTGTTTTTT.

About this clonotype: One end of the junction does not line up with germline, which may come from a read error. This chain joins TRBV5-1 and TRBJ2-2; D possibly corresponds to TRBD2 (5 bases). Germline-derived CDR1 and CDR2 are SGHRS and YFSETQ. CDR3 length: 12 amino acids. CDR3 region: CASSLTSGEMFF. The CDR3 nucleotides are TGCGCCAGCAGCTTGACTTCTGGGGAGATGTTTTTT.

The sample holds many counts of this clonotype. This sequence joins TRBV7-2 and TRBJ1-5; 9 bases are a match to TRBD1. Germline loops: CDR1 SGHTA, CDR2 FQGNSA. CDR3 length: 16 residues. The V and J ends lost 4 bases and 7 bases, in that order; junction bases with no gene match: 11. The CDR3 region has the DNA TGTGCCAGCAGCTCGGGGACAGGGTGGGGGTACCAGCCCCAGCATTTT. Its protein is CASSSGTGWGYQPQHF.

The CDR3 nucleotides read TGTGCCAGCAATACACCCCGGGGGGACGCAGCTTTCTTT. As protein: CASNTPRGDAAFF. The rearrangement joins TRBV6-6 to TRBJ1-1, with a tentative D call TRBD1 (5 bases). Germline values: CDR1 MNHNY, CDR2 SVGAGI (reference sequence). V lost 7 bases, J lost 10 bases, and 19 bases lay in between. The CDR3 has 13 residues.

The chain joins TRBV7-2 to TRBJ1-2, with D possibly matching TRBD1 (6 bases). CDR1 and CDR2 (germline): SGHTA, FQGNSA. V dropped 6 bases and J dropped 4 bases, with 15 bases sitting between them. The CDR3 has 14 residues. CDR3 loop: CASRNIGGRYGYTF. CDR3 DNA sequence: TGTGCCAGCAGGAATATAGGGGGGCGCTATGGCTACACCTTC.